The source of this T cell receptor (beta chain) is a study of Ad26.COV2.S vaccination and SARS-CoV-2 variants. The germline V gene encodes CDR1 SEHNR and CDR2 FQNEAQ (reference sequence). With V trimmed by 5 bases and J by 4 bases, 9 bases remained unmatched. This CDR3 spans 15 amino acids. The repertoire was sequenced with immunoSEQ multiplex PCR; TCRdb's copy has only in-frame clones and lacks some. The table lists approximately 90,000 clones, more than 65% of them singletons. Sequencing used peripheral blood, obtained after recovery from COVID-19. This receptor was identified in a human donor who had recovered from COVID-19. This sequence joins TRBV7-9 and TRBJ2-7; 9 nucleotides agree with TRBD1. The CDR3 region is CASSRRTGQGYEQYF. Here the CDR3 DNA reads TGTGCCAGCAGCCGTCGGACTGGACAGGGGTACGAGCAGTACTTC.